Listed here are 27 T cell receptor beta chains from one sample, sequenced in a study of blood T cell repertoires in COVID-19. Assay used: immunoSEQ multiplex PCR; TCRdb lists only in-frame clones, some missing. In the table there are approximately 72,000 clones, approximately 89% of which are singletons. Material for sequencing was peripheral blood. These receptors were collected from an older woman with acute or convalescent COVID-19.

The chain links TRBV28 to TRBJ2-1, with TRBD1 matching 8 bases. The CDR3 is 15 residues long. The V and J ends lost 3 bases and 4 bases, in that order; junction bases with no gene match: 5. The V gene's germline CDR1 is MDHEN and CDR2 SYDVKM. The CDR3 sequence is CASSLTGTGYNEQFF. The DNA for the CDR3 is TGTGCCAGCAGTTTGACCGGGACAGGATACAATGAGCAGTTCTTC.

This chain connects TRBV18 to TRBJ1-4, with a weak D call TRBD1 (6 bases). This CDR3 comprises 18 residues. V was clipped by 2 bases and J by 0 bases, with 16 bases between them. Germline CDR1 reads KGHSH; CDR2 reads LQKENI. CDR3 protein: CASSPNYREGPTNEKLFF. The CDR3 DNA is TGTGCCAGCTCACCAAATTACAGGGAAGGCCCAACTAATGAAAAACTGTTTTTT.

The V call is TRBV3-1 (or the pseudogene TRBV3-2), the J call TRBJ2-2; 10 positions agree with TRBD2. Trimming cost V 4 bases and J 0 bases; bases outside gene matches: 14. The CDR3 consists of 20 residues. Germline assignment: CDR1 LGHDT and CDR2 YNNKEL (reference sequence). The CDR3 DNA follows: TGTGCCAGCAGCCCGACCCTCGGACTAGCGGAGAACGCGAACACCGGGGAGCTGTTTTTT. Protein product: CASSPTLGLAENANTGELFF.

The rearrangement joins TRBV9 to TRBJ2-3; 9 bases map to TRBD2. The germline gives CDR1 SGDLS, CDR2 YYNGEE. V was clipped by 4 bases and J by 2 bases; unmatched bases: 14. The CDR3 is made up of 18 amino acids. CDR3: CASSPERISGGDTDTQYF. In DNA form, the CDR3 reads TGTGCCAGCAGCCCCGAGAGGATTAGCGGGGGTGACACAGATACGCAGTATTTT.

The chain employs TRBV6-5 and TRBJ1-2; TRBD1 might be the D (6 bases). The CDR3 totals 12 residues. Germline CDR1 MNHEY, CDR2 SVGAGI. V lost 6 bases to trimming and J lost 8 bases, with 13 bases between them. CDR3 sequence: CASSNRATGYTF. The CDR3 nucleotides are TGTGCCAGCAGCAACAGGGCCACGGGCTACACCTTC.

The chain employs TRBV27 and TRBJ1-5; the D gene is possibly TRBD1 (6 bases). In germline, CDR1 is MNHEY, CDR2 SMNVEV (reference sequence). The CDR3 extends over 14 amino acids. V was pared by 4 bases and J by 3 bases, with 10 bases between. This CDR3 reads CASSSQGYNQPQHF. The CDR3 nucleotides read TGTGCCAGCAGTTCTCAGGGGTACAATCAGCCCCAGCATTTT.

The rearrangement uses TRBV2 and TRBJ2-1, with 8 nucleotides matching TRBD1. Germline loops: CDR1 SNHLY, CDR2 FYNNEI. The CDR3 extends over 16 amino acids. Trimming removed 8 bases from V and 6 bases from J; junction bases left unmatched: 15. CDR3 residues: CASGRDPGGASNEQFF. The DNA for the CDR3 is TGTGCCAGCGGACGGGACCCAGGGGGCGCATCCAATGAGCAGTTCTTC.

The chain joins TRBV25-1 to TRBJ1-1, with a tentative D call TRBD1 (5 bases). Trimming left V 4 bases short and J 1 base short, with 10 bases between. Germline CDR1 MGHDK, CDR2 SYGVNS. The CDR3 is 14 amino acids. The CDR3 reads CASSVSGGNTEAFF. The CDR3 DNA sequence: TGTGCCAGCAGTGTATCGGGGGGGAACACTGAAGCTTTCTTT.

The gene calls are TRBV6-5 and TRBJ2-7; tentative D call: TRBD2 (7 bases). Germline CDR1 is MNHEY and CDR2 is SVGAGI. The CDR3 has 13 residues. The germline V and J ends were trimmed by 7 bases and 6 bases, with 16 bases remaining between them. The CDR3: CASNRGARSEQYF. CDR3 DNA: TGTGCCAGCAATCGGGGGGCGCGTAGCGAGCAGTACTTC.

The rearrangement links TRBV12-1 to TRBJ1-1; TRBD1 reflects the table's D call only, with no check against the DNA. TRBV12-1 is a listed pseudogene. This CDR3 spans 10 amino acids. The CDR3 region is CARIRGGAFF. Here the CDR3 DNA reads TGTGCCAGGATCAGAGGGGGAGCTTTCTTT.

This chain links TRBV3-1 (or the pseudogene TRBV3-2) with TRBJ2-2; 8 bases are a match to TRBD2. The CDR3 sequence is 16 residues long. Germline V lookup: CDR1 LGHDT, CDR2 YNNKEL (reference sequence). V gave up 2 bases and J gave up 5 bases; unmatched junction bases: 7. The CDR3 loop is CASSQQRGPGTGELFF. The CDR3 DNA is TGTGCCAGCAGCCAACAGCGGGGGCCAGGGACCGGGGAGCTGTTTTTT.

The chain uses TRBV19 and TRBJ2-7; TRBD1 agrees at 7 bases. Germline V lookup: CDR1 LNHDA, CDR2 SQIVND (reference sequence). The CDR3 sequence is 13 residues long. Trimming removed 5 bases from V and 2 bases from J; junction bases left unmatched: 3. This CDR3 reads CASSSQGAYEQYF. The CDR3 DNA is TGTGCCAGTAGTTCCCAGGGGGCCTACGAGCAGTACTTC.

This clone has a single count. This sequence joins TRBV27 and TRBJ2-2, with D possibly being TRBD1 (6 bases). Germline V CDR1 and CDR2: MNHEY, SMNVEV (reference sequence). CDR3 length: 15 residues. V was trimmed by 3 bases and J by 1 base, leaving 9 bases between them. The CDR3 here is CASSFQTGNTGELFF. The DNA for the CDR3 is TGTGCCAGCAGTTTCCAGACAGGGAACACCGGGGAGCTGTTTTTT.

This clone is labeled medium-sized. V and J are TRBV5-4 and TRBJ2-1, with D maybe TRBD1 (6 bases). Germline lookup yields CDR1 SGHNT and CDR2 YYREEE (reference sequence). V was cut by 5 bases and J by 2 bases, with 14 bases left in between. This CDR3 comprises 15 residues. CDR3 loop: CASSLGTTTYNEQFF. CDR3 in DNA: TGTGCCAGCAGTCTTGGGACAACTACCTACAATGAGCAGTTCTTC.

CDR3 in DNA: TGTGCCAGCACCAAAAGTCCGGGATCTGGAAACACCATATATTTT. Translating it yields CASTKSPGSGNTIYF. The chain carries TRBV25-1 and TRBJ1-3, with D uncertain. The CDR3 consists of 15 residues. V lost 7 bases and J 1 base, leaving 14 bases between the germline ends. CDR1 is MGHDK and CDR2 is SYGVNS in the germline V gene.

The genes are TRBV3-1 (or the pseudogene TRBV3-2) and TRBJ1-2, with D possibly TRBD1 on 5 matching bases. CDR3 length: 15 residues. Germline loops: CDR1 LGHDT, CDR2 YNNKEL (reference sequence). V gave up 1 base and J gave up 0 bases, with 9 bases separating them. The DNA of the CDR3 is TGTGCCAGCAGCCAAGTCCCGGGGGCTAACTATGGCTACACCTTC. As protein: CASSQVPGANYGYTF.

The V gene is TRBV11-2, the J gene TRBJ1-2; D is possibly TRBD1 (5 bases). The germline CDR1 and CDR2 sequences are SGHAT and FQNNGV. The length of the CDR3 is 16 residues. V dropped 0 bases and J dropped 4 bases, with 15 bases sitting between them. DNA of the CDR3: TGTGCCAGCAGCTTAGATTCTGGCAGGGCGGCCTATGGCTACACCTTC. It codes for CASSLDSGRAAYGYTF.

The chain has TRBV5-5 and TRBJ2-1, with 8 bases lining up with TRBD2. In germline, CDR1 is SGHKS, CDR2 YYEKEE (reference sequence). The J segment lost 6 bases and the V segment lost 6 bases, leaving 8 bases of the junction unmatched. This CDR3 has 14 residues. CDR3 in amino acids: CASTRTGGGNEQFF. The CDR3 nucleotides read TGTGCCAGCACCCGCACCGGGGGGGGCAATGAGCAGTTCTTC.

This clone came up once. The V gene is TRBV5-1, the J gene TRBJ2-6; D perhaps matches TRBD1 (5 bases). This CDR3 is 16 amino acids long. Trimming removed 4 bases from V and 2 bases from J, with 13 bases in between. The germline CDR1 and CDR2 sequences are SGHRS and YFSETQ. CDR3 nucleotide sequence: TGCGCCAGCAGCCCAGGGCAGACAGCTGGGGCCAACGTCCTGACTTTC. This gives the protein CASSPGQTAGANVLTF.

This chain joins TRBV7-6 and TRBJ2-7, with a possible D match to TRBD2 (5 bases). Trimming took off 2 bases at V and 7 bases at J, with 15 bases between the two ends. The germline CDR1 and CDR2 sequences are SGHVS and FNYEAQ. CDR3 length: 14 residues. CDR3 region: CASSLLENSGEQYF. CDR3 DNA: TGTGCCAGCAGCTTATTGGAAAACTCGGGAGAGCAGTACTTC.

The CDR3 region has the DNA TGTGCCAGCAGTTACGGGCGCGATAAGTACCAAGAGACCCAGTACTTC. Translation gives CASSYGRDKYQETQYF. The chain employs TRBV6-5 and TRBJ2-5; the D is unclear. Per germline, CDR1 MNHEY and CDR2 SVGAGI. V was cut by 2 bases and J by 0 bases, with 13 bases left in between. This CDR3 has 16 amino acids.

This rearrangement joins TRBV5-6 to TRBJ2-5; 8 bases fit TRBD1. V shed 0 bases, J shed 5 bases, and the junction held 6 bases outside the gene matches. Germline assignment: CDR1 SGHDT and CDR2 YYEEEE. The CDR3 length is 15 residues. The CDR3 sequence: CASSLVQGAVETQYF. The CDR3 region has the DNA TGTGCCAGCAGCTTGGTTCAGGGGGCGGTGGAGACCCAGTACTTC.

J is TRBJ2-7 and V is TRBV7-2; 8 bases match TRBD1. CDR3 length: 13 amino acids. Germline-derived CDR1 and CDR2 are SGHTA and FQGNSA. Losses at the gene ends were 5 bases for V and 4 bases for J; bases not matched to a gene: 4. The CDR3 sequence is CASSRDRQYEQYF. CDR3 in DNA: TGTGCCAGCAGCCGGGACAGGCAGTACGAGCAGTACTTC.

The chain carries TRBV5-1 and TRBJ2-3; TRBD1 matches at 8 bases. Germline V gene lookup returns CDR1 SGHRS and CDR2 YFSETQ. The length of the CDR3 is 21 residues. After removal of 0 bases from V and 0 bases from J, the junction contained 18 bases not matched to a gene. The CDR3 here is CASSLASQGAFPDPSTDTQYF. The CDR3 DNA follows: TGCGCCAGCAGCTTGGCCTCGCAGGGGGCCTTTCCCGACCCTAGCACAGATACGCAGTATTTT.

The chain recombines TRBV9 with TRBJ1-2; D perhaps matches TRBD1 (6 bases). Germline V lookup: CDR1 SGDLS, CDR2 YYNGEE. Trimming removed 1 base at V and 5 bases at J, with 12 bases between. The CDR3 is made up of 14 amino acids. The CDR3 sequence is CASSVPRGWYGYTF. The CDR3 nucleotides read TGTGCCAGCAGCGTACCAAGGGGGTGGTATGGCTACACCTTC.

The CDR3 region is CASTPWTGGGNTIYF. Here the CDR3 DNA reads TGTGCCAGCACCCCTTGGACAGGGGGAGGAAACACCATATATTTT. The gene calls are TRBV11-2 and TRBJ1-3; 10 bases match TRBD1. V shed 7 bases, J shed 4 bases, and the junction held 7 bases outside the gene matches. The CDR3 loop spans 15 amino acids. Germline V gene data show CDR1 as SGHAT and CDR2 as FQNNGV.

This chain joins TRBV6-5 and TRBJ2-2; D unclear. Trimming cost V 7 bases and J 0 bases, with 9 bases left between them. The CDR3 runs 14 residues. Germline assignment: CDR1 MNHEY and CDR2 SVGAGI. The CDR3 here is CASTSVANTGELFF. In DNA, the CDR3 is TGTGCCAGCACGTCCGTTGCGAACACCGGGGAGCTGTTTTTT.